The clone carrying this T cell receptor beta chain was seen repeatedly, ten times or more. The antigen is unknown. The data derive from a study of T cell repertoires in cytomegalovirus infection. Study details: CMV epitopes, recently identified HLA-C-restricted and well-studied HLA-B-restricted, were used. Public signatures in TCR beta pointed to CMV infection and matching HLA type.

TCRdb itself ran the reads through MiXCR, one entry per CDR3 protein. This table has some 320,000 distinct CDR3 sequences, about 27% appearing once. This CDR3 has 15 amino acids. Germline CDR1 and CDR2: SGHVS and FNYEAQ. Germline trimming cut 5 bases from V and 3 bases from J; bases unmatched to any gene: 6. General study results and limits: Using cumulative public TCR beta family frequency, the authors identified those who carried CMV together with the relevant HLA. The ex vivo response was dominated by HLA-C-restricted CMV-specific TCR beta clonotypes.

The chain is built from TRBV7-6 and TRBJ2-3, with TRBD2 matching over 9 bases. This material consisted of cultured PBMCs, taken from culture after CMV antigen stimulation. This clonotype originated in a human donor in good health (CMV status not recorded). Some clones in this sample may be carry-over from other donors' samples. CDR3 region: CASSLYLAGTDTQYF. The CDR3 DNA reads TGTGCCAGCAGCCTATATCTAGCGGGAACAGATACGCAGTATTTT.